These 3 T cell receptor beta chains originate from one sample sequenced in a study of T cells in Graves' hyperthyroidism and ophthalmopathy. The TCR beta CDR3 regions underwent amplification using RNA transcripts as the source. Initially, a first-round RT-PCR of the TCR CDR3 employed the HTBI primer set. Via MiXCR, TCRdb re-called the multiplex PCR reads, giving one row per CDR3 protein. The sample includes roughly 650,000 distinct CDR3 sequences, about a sixth seen only once; the top ten take roughly 3.4%. Sequences were obtained from blood. The receptors shown here come from a woman in her thirties or forties with Graves' ophthalmopathy.

At least ten counts were recorded for this clonotype. CDR3: CSARWDGLMGDTQYF. The CDR3 region has the DNA TGCAGTGCTAGATGGGACGGGTTAATGGGGGATACGCAGTATTTT. The chain employs TRBV20-1 and TRBJ2-3; the D gene could be TRBD1 or TRBD2 (5 bases each). With 2 bases removed from V and 6 bases from J, the gap between germline ends came to 18 bases. This CDR3 contains 15 residues. The germline CDR1 and CDR2 sequences are DFQATT and SNEGSKA (reference sequence).

This clonotype has ten or more counts. J is TRBJ2-2 and V is TRBV3-1, with D unresolved. Germline loops: CDR1 LGHDT, CDR2 YNNKEL (reference sequence). The CDR3 consists of 13 residues. V was trimmed by 6 bases and J by 5 bases, leaving 10 bases between them. The CDR3 DNA is TGTGCCAGCAGTTTCTTAGGTACCGGGGAGCTGTTTTTT. As protein: CASSFLGTGELFF.

This clonotype was observed a handful of times. The rearrangement joins TRBV9 to TRBJ2-4; D might be TRBD1 (6 bases). Deletions cut 0 bases from V and 6 bases from J, with 10 bases between. This CDR3 is 14 amino acids long. From germline, CDR1 is SGDLS and CDR2 YYNGEE. The CDR3 reads CASSVGSGVNIQYF. Here the CDR3 DNA reads TGTGCCAGCAGCGTAGGGTCAGGGGTAAACATTCAGTACTTC.